Listed here are 13 T cell receptor beta chains from one sample, sequenced in a study of CD8 T cells in Susac syndrome (dated by TCRdb to about 2019). The library was built by means of the immunoSEQ multiplex PCR assay. RNA was extracted with the RNeasy kit and roughly 0.45 to 1 ug was reverse transcribed using random hexamers. Using fastp at Q25 and MiXCR, TCRdb reprocessed the public reads and kept productive beta chains. Under each unique CDR3 protein, matching rows form one entry showing the most common genes and DNA. Counted in this sample were roughly 180,000 distinct CDR3 sequences; approximately 94% of them appeared once. The top ten hold about 0.1% of the sample. Sequenced input: CD4+ T cells from PBMCs. Receptors were obtained from a human donor in good health.

The chain is built from TRBV18 and TRBJ2-1, with TRBD2 matching 7 bases. With 5 bases clipped from V and 7 bases from J, the junction kept 11 bases outside the gene matches. The CDR3 has 15 residues. Germline lookup yields CDR1 KGHSH and CDR2 LQKENI. This CDR3 reads CASSSGTTQGNEQFF. The CDR3 region has the DNA TGTGCCAGCTCATCCGGGACTACCCAAGGGAATGAGCAGTTCTTC.

The rearrangement links TRBV13 to TRBJ2-7, with D tentatively TRBD1 (5 bases). The V gene's germline CDR1 is PRHDT and CDR2 FYEKMQ (reference sequence). The CDR3 has 14 residues. V was shortened by 7 bases and J by 1 base, with 14 bases between the two germline ends. The CDR3 spells CASIRQGFSYEQYF. The DNA of the CDR3 is TGTGCCAGCATCCGCCAGGGCTTTTCCTACGAGCAGTACTTC.

This chain joins TRBV3-1 and TRBJ1-2; D is perhaps TRBD1 (6 bases). The germline V and J ends were trimmed by 4 bases and 4 bases, with 19 bases remaining between them. CDR1 is LGHDT, CDR2 YNNKEL, per germline (reference sequence). The CDR3 runs to 16 residues. CDR3 residues: CASSPEGGQSSYGYTF. CDR3 nucleotides: TGTGCCAGCAGCCCAGAGGGAGGACAGTCAAGCTATGGCTACACCTTC.

This chain uses TRBV15 with TRBJ1-1; D unclear. The length of the CDR3 is 13 residues. In germline, CDR1 is LNHNV, CDR2 YYDKDF (reference sequence). V lost 2 bases to trimming and J lost 3 bases, with 7 bases between them. The CDR3 DNA sequence: TGTGCCACCAGCAGACCGGACCACACTGAAGCTTTCTTT. This encodes CATSRPDHTEAFF.

The chain carries TRBV19 and TRBJ2-3; 9 bases match TRBD2. V was clipped by 6 bases and J by 5 bases; unmatched bases: 0. The CDR3 has 12 residues. Germline V gene lookup returns CDR1 LNHDA and CDR2 SQIVND (reference sequence). CDR3 in DNA: TGTGCCAGTAGACTAGCGGGAGATACGCAGTATTTT. It translates to CASRLAGDTQYF.

The chain couples TRBV27 to TRBJ2-2, with 8 bases fitting TRBD2. V lost 3 bases and J lost 0; bases outside the gene matches: 3. This CDR3 spans 16 amino acids. CDR1 is MNHEY and CDR2 is SMNVEV in the germline V gene (reference sequence). CDR3 protein: CASSLGLGTNTGELFF. The CDR3 nucleotides read TGTGCCAGCAGTTTGGGACTAGGCACGAACACCGGGGAGCTGTTTTTT.

The J gene is TRBJ2-7, the V gene TRBV29-1; TRBD2 is a possible D gene (6 bases). The CDR3 has 13 residues. Germline CDR1 is SQVTM and CDR2 is ANQGSEA. Trimming cost V 6 bases and J 0 bases, with 12 bases left between them. The CDR3 sequence is CSVVPSDSYEQYF. DNA of the CDR3: TGCAGCGTCGTCCCTAGCGACTCCTACGAGCAGTACTTC.

In this sample, this clonotype turned up once. The chain is built from TRBV12-3 or TRBV12-4 and TRBJ2-3, with 9 bases matching TRBD1. The CDR3 is 16 amino acids. Unmatched junction bases numbered 13, after V lost 6 bases and J lost 6 bases. CDR3 coding DNA: TGTGCCAGCAGCCCTTCGGACAGGGGCTTCCCGGATACGCAGTATTTT. It is translated as CASSPSDRGFPDTQYF.

DNA of the CDR3: TGCAGCGTAGGTTACAGGGTGCGCTATGGCTACACCTTC. Translated, it gives CSVGYRVRYGYTF. The gene calls are TRBV29-1 and TRBJ1-2, with D tentatively TRBD1 (6 bases). Germline assignment: CDR1 SQVTM and CDR2 ANQGSEA. V lost 6 bases to trimming and J lost 4 bases, with 15 bases between them. CDR3 length equals 13 residues.

The rearrangement links TRBV29-1 to TRBJ1-1; D ambiguous. V was clipped by 5 bases and J by 1 base, with 11 bases between them. Per the germline V gene, CDR1 is SQVTM and CDR2 is ANQGSEA. This CDR3 is 13 amino acids long. This chain's CDR3 is CSVILGGNTEAFF. CDR3 coding DNA: TGCAGCGTTATTTTAGGCGGGAACACTGAAGCTTTCTTT.

The J gene is TRBJ1-1, the V gene TRBV29-1; D not certain. The germline V gene has CDR1 SQVTM and CDR2 ANQGSEA. The CDR3 loop spans 12 amino acids. The V end was cut by 5 bases, the J end by 1 base, with 8 bases between. DNA for the CDR3: TGCAGCGTTCAATCCGGGAACACTGAAGCTTTCTTT. Translated: CSVQSGNTEAFF.

The V call is TRBV9, the J call TRBJ2-7, with a weak D call TRBD2 (6 bases). Germline V gene sequence: CDR1 SGDLS, CDR2 YYNGEE. Trimming stripped 3 bases from V and 5 bases from J, with 12 bases between. The CDR3 spans 13 residues. The CDR3 nucleotides read TGTGCCAGCAGCGGGGACTGGGGTAACGAGCAGTACTTC. It is translated as CASSGDWGNEQYF.

The V and J genes are TRBV25-1 and TRBJ2-7; D unclear. The ends were cut back, 3 bases at V and 2 bases at J, with 5 bases in the middle. Germline CDR1 is MGHDK and CDR2 is SYGVNS. CDR3 length: 12 residues. The CDR3 DNA follows: TGTGCCAGCAGTGATCAGACCTACGAGCAGTACTTC. Protein product: CASSDQTYEQYF.